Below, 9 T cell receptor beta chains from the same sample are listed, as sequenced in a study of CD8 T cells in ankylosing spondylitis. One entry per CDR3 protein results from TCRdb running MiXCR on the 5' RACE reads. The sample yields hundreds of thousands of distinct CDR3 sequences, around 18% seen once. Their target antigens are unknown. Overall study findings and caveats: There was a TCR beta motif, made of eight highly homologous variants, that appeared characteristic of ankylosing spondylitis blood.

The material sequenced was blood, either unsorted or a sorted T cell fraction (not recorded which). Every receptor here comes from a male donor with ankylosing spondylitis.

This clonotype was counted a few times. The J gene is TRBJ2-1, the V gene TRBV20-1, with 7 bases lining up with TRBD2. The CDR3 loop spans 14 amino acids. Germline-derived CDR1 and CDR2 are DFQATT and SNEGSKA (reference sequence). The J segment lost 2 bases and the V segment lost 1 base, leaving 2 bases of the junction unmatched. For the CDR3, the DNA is TGCAGTGCTAGAGCAGCGGGGCCCTACAATGAGCAGTTCTTC. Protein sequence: CSARAAGPYNEQFF.

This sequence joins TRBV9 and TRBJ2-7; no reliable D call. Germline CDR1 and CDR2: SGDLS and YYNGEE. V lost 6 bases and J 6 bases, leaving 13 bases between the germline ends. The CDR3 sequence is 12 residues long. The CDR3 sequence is CASTIDSGEQYF. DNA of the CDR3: TGTGCCAGCACCATAGACTCCGGCGAGCAGTACTTC.

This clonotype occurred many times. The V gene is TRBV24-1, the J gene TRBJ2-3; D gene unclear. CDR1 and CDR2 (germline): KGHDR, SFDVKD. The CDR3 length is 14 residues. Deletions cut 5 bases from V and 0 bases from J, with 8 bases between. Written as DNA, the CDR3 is TGTGCCACCAGTGCCGGCAGAAGCACAGATACGCAGTATTTT. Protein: CATSAGRSTDTQYF.

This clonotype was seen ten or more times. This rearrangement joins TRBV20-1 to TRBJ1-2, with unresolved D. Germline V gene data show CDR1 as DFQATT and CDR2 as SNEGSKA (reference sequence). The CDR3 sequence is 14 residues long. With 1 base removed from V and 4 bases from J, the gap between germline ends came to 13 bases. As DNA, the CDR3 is TGCAGTGCTAGAGCCGCGAATTTGGCCTATGGCTACACCTTC. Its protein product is CSARAANLAYGYTF.

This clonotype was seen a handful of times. CDR3 sequence reads: CASSLGPAGAYEQYF. CDR3 DNA: TGCGCCAGCAGCTTGGGTCCCGCGGGGGCCTACGAGCAGTACTTC. The chain combines TRBV5-1 with TRBJ2-7, with 7 nucleotides matching TRBD2. Germline lookup yields CDR1 SGHRS and CDR2 YFSETQ. Trimming took 0 bases from V and 2 from J; bases not matched to a gene: 5. CDR3 length equals 15 residues.

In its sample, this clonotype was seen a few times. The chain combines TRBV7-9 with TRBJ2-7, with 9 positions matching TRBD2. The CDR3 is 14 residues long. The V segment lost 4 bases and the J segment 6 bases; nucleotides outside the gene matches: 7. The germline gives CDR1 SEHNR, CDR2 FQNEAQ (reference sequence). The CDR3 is CASSSSGTSSEQYF. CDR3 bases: TGTGCCAGCAGCTCCTCTGGGACTAGCAGCGAGCAGTACTTC.

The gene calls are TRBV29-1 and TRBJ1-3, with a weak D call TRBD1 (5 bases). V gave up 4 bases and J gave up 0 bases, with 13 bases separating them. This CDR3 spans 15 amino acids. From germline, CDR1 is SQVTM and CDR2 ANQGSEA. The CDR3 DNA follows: TGCAGCGTTGGAAGCGGGGACCTCTCTGGAAACACCATATATTTT. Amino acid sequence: CSVGSGDLSGNTIYF.

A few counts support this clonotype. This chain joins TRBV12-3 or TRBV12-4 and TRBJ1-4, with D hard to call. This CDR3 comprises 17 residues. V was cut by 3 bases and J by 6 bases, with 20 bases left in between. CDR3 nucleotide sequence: TGTGCCAGCAGTTTCCCCGGACTGATCTTTGGTGATGAAAAACTGTTTTTT. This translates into CASSFPGLIFGDEKLFF.

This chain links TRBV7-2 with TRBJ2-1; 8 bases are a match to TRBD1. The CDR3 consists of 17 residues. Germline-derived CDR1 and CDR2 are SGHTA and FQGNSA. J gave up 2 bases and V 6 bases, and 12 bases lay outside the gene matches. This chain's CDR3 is CASSTDNRGIAYNEQFF. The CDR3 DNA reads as TGTGCCAGCAGTACGGACAACAGGGGGATCGCCTACAATGAGCAGTTCTTC.